This T cell receptor beta chain stems from a study of shared clonotypes between healthy human individuals. About the research overall: Three plates each covered CD4 naive and memory; CD8 naive two, CD8 memory one.

An even split of each subset's genomic DNA across several immunoSEQ plates was performed. Assay used: immunoSEQ multiplex PCR; TCRdb lists only in-frame clones, some missing. The sample holds millions of clones, approximately 94% seen once. CD45RO-negative, CCR7-selected cells formed the naive CD8 fraction, which excluded terminally differentiated effector memory CD45RA+ cells. Germline loops: CDR1 SGHDN, CDR2 FVKESK. Germline trimming cut 4 bases from V and 7 bases from J; bases unmatched to any gene: 14. The CDR3 extends over 17 amino acids. The TCR sequence derives from a man aged 18 to 30 in good health. Some clones in this sample may be carry-over from other donors' samples. The specimen sequenced was naive CD8+ T cells from PBMCs. The rearrangement links TRBV14 to TRBJ2-2, with 8 bases lining up with TRBD2. CDR3 nucleotide sequence: TGTGCCAGCAGCCCCACCGGGGGGGGGAGTGGAGTCGGGGAGCTGTTTTTT. Its protein is CASSPTGGGSGVGELFF.